This T cell receptor beta chain was recorded in a study of cytomegalovirus exposure and HLA in healthy donors. Points from the study as a whole: Many donors shared some public TCRs, even though most TCR sequences were rare.

The CDR3 extends over 14 amino acids. Trimming at V came to 2 bases and at J to 4 bases, leaving 4 bases not matched to a gene. CDR1 and CDR2 from the germline V gene are MNHNS and SASEGT. Regarding this clone: Its cognate antigen is unknown.

Primers included in the PCR were 60 Vbeta and 13 Jbeta primers. Profiled with immunoSEQ multiplex PCR; TCRdb holds only in-frame clones, not every one. The sample yields 150,000 to 200,000 clones, around 83% seen once. The sample was PBMCs. The chain is built from TRBV6-1 and TRBJ1-2, with 7 bases matching TRBD1. This sequence originates from a woman aged 40 to 55 in good health and CMV-seronegative. CDR3 sequence: CASSESGGGYGYTF. For the CDR3, the DNA is TGTGCCAGCAGTGAATCAGGGGGTGGCTATGGCTACACCTTC.